Listed below are T cell receptor beta chains from one sample, sequenced in a study of blood T cells in healthy people across ages. TCRdb re-derived calls from the 5' RACE reads in MiXCR, one entry per CDR3 protein. The sample has 850,000 to 1,000,000 distinct CDR3 sequences; 51% are singletons. Sequenced sample: blood. The receptors derive from an older woman in good health. CDR3s include the opening cysteine and the closing phenylalanine or tryptophan. D genes are given only for firm matches. Some rows mark clone size as missing; the rest say once, few, many or name a class of expanded clone.

V gene,J gene,clone size,D gene,CDR3 protein,CDR3 DNA
TRBV7-8,TRBJ2-1,.,TRBD2,CASSHPTGTSGLEQFF,TGTGCCAGCAGTCATCCAACCGGGACTAGCGGGCTTGAGCAGTTCTTC
TRBV20-1,TRBJ1-1,.,.,CSASKTANTEAFF,TGCAGTGCTAGCAAGACAGCGAACACTGAAGCTTTCTTT
TRBV12-3/TRBV12-4,TRBJ1-5,.,.,CASSLFNNQPQHF,TGTGCCAGCAGTTTATTTAACAATCAGCCCCAGCATTTT
TRBV19,TRBJ2-3,few,TRBD2,CASRLSGRAKDTQYF,TGTGCCAGTAGGCTTAGCGGGAGGGCCAAAGATACGCAGTATTTT
TRBV30,TRBJ2-5,few,.,CAYGQSETQYF,TGTGCCTATGGACAGTCGGAGACCCAGTACTTC
TRBV9,TRBJ1-2,.,.,CASTAPRDPPGYGYTF,TGTGCCAGCACCGCTCCACGGGACCCTCCCGGTTACGGCTACACCTTC
TRBV6-6,TRBJ2-3,.,.,CASSYSMGGSTDTQYF,TGTGCCAGCAGTTACTCGATGGGGGGCAGCACAGATACGCAGTATTTT
TRBV6-5,TRBJ1-5,few,.,CASSYSFSNQPQHF,TGTGCCAGCAGTTACTCTTTCAGCAATCAGCCCCAGCATTTT
TRBV29-1,TRBJ2-3,few,TRBD2,CSATSGDTDTQYF,TGCAGCGCGACTAGCGGTGACACAGATACGCAGTATTTT
TRBV18,TRBJ1-4,.,.,CASSPDRLDEKLFF,TGTGCCAGCTCACCTGACAGGCTGGATGAAAAACTGTTTTTT
TRBV20-1,TRBJ2-5,.,.,CSARGGWAPTYEQYF,TGTAGTGCTAGGGGGGGATGGGCCCCTACGTATGAGCAGTACTTC
TRBV20-1,TRBJ2-7,.,TRBD2,CSARGAGGTTYEQYF,TGCAGTGCTAGGGGAGCGGGAGGGACTACCTACGAGCAGTACTTC
TRBV4-2,TRBJ1-5,.,TRBD1,CASSQHSPVPGQAHQPQHF,TGTGCCAGCAGCCAGCATAGTCCGGTACCGGGACAGGCCCATCAGCCCCAGCATTTT
TRBV5-1,TRBJ2-6,.,.,CASSLVRDSGANVLTF,TGCGCCAGCAGCTTGGTAAGGGACTCTGGGGCCAACGTCCTGACTTTC
TRBV27,TRBJ1-1,.,.,CASSPGGAPDAEAFF,TGTGCCAGCAGTCCGGGAGGGGCACCTGACGCTGAAGCTTTCTTT
TRBV13,TRBJ2-7,.,.,CASSLADSPYEQYF,TGTGCCAGCAGCTTGGCGGACTCCCCCTACGAGCAGTACTTC
TRBV25-1,TRBJ2-2,few,.,CASLTGLNTGELFF,TGTGCCAGCCTTACAGGGTTGAACACCGGGGAGCTGTTTTTT
TRBV30,TRBJ2-1,.,TRBD2,CAWIGWSGRETSNEQFF,TGTGCCTGGATAGGTTGGAGCGGGAGGGAGACCTCGAATGAGCAGTTCTTC
TRBV29-1,TRBJ2-3,few,TRBD2,CSAQAAGGDTQYF,TGCAGCGCTCAGGCGGCGGGAGGAGATACGCAGTATTTT
TRBV7-2,TRBJ2-7,.,TRBD2,CASRELGLASYEQYF,TGTGCCAGCAGAGAACTCGGACTAGCCTCCTACGAGCAGTACTTC
TRBV3-1,TRBJ2-3,.,.,CASSPTRSTQYF,TGTGCCAGCAGCCCGACTCGGTCGACGCAGTATTTT
TRBV4-1,TRBJ2-2,.,.,CASSQVWVGNTGELFF,TGCGCCAGCAGCCAAGTCTGGGTCGGTAACACCGGGGAGCTGTTTTTT
TRBV20-1,TRBJ2-2,.,.,CSARDLVAGELFF,TGCAGTGCTAGAGATCTAGTAGCCGGGGAGCTGTTTTTT
TRBV12-3/TRBV12-4,TRBJ1-2,once,.,CASSLSAGGYTF,TGTGCCAGCAGTTTATCGGCAGGTGGCTACACCTTC
TRBV12-3/TRBV12-4,TRBJ2-4,.,.,CASSLSGGTRGGQYF,TGTGCCAGCAGTTTGTCGGGCGGGACACGAGGGGGGCAGTACTTC
TRBV20-1,TRBJ1-1,many,TRBD1,CSALTGRDTEAFF,TGCAGTGCCCTGACAGGGAGGGACACTGAAGCTTTCTTT
TRBV20-1,TRBJ2-3,few,TRBD2,CSARSGTNTDTQYF,TGCAGTGCAAGGTCGGGGACTAACACAGATACGCAGTATTTT
TRBV18,TRBJ2-7,.,.,CASSPNPNYEQYF,TGTGCCAGCTCACCCAATCCGAACTACGAGCAGTACTTC
TRBV23-1,TRBJ2-2,.,TRBD2,CASSQSGGSGELFF,TGCGCCAGCAGTCAATCGGGAGGGTCCGGGGAGCTGTTTTTT
TRBV5-4,TRBJ2-2,once,.,CASSLGQAVGELFF,TGTGCCAGCAGCTTGGGACAGGCAGTCGGGGAGCTGTTTTTT
TRBV11-2,TRBJ1-2,.,.,CVSSLGAGISVAEGYTF,TGTGTCAGCAGCTTAGGGGCAGGAATTTCGGTGGCTGAAGGCTACACCTTC
TRBV3-1,TRBJ2-7,.,.,CASSRGTNEQYF,TGTGCCAGCAGCCGGGGGACCAACGAGCAGTACTTC
TRBV6-2/TRBV6-3,TRBJ1-6,few,.,CASSPPNLNSPLHF,TGTGCCAGCAGTCCCCCCAACCTGAATTCACCCCTCCACTTT
TRBV5-1,TRBJ2-3,.,TRBD2,CASSLGDSGISTDTQYF,TGCGCCAGCAGCTTGGGTGACAGCGGGATTAGCACAGATACGCAGTATTTT
TRBV28,TRBJ2-1,.,TRBD2,CASSSAGYALGGQIKQFF,TGTGCCAGCAGTTCCGCCGGGTACGCTCTGGGAGGGCAAATCAAGCAGTTCTTC
TRBV18,TRBJ2-5,.,.,CASSQPEVNYGTQYF,TGTGCCAGCTCACAACCGGAGGTGAACTACGGGACCCAGTACTTC
TRBV7-2,TRBJ2-1,.,TRBD1,CASSLRQGGSYNEQFF,TGTGCCAGCAGCTTGCGACAGGGGGGTTCCTACAATGAGCAGTTCTTC
TRBV6-6,TRBJ2-2,.,.,CASSYSKTPRGGELFF,TGTGCCAGCAGTTACTCTAAGACCCCCAGGGGCGGGGAGCTGTTTTTT
TRBV7-2,TRBJ2-7,.,.,CASSPPVVGEQYF,TGTGCCAGCAGCCCCCCGGTTGTAGGTGAGCAGTACTTC
TRBV28,TRBJ2-3,.,.,CASSHPIGGILSTDTQYF,TGTGCCAGCAGCCACCCGATCGGGGGAATTCTTAGCACAGATACGCAGTATTTT
TRBV7-2,TRBJ2-3,few,TRBD1,CASSLRGPLVFPDTQYF,TGTGCCAGCAGCTTAAGGGGGCCCCTAGTTTTTCCAGATACGCAGTATTTT
TRBV5-1,TRBJ2-1,.,.,CASSWGAGNNEQFF,TGCGCCAGCAGCTGGGGGGCGGGAAACAATGAGCAGTTCTTC
TRBV27,TRBJ1-2,once,TRBD1,CASSNRDRLFGYTF,TGTGCCAGCAGTAACCGGGACAGACTTTTTGGCTACACCTTC
TRBV29-1,TRBJ2-1,few,.,CSVVGADSNEQFF,TGCAGCGTTGTCGGAGCGGATAGCAATGAGCAGTTCTTC
TRBV7-2,TRBJ2-5,.,.,CASSLGRAGGTQYF,TGTGCCAGCAGCTTAGGGCGGGCTGGAGGGACCCAGTACTTC
TRBV4-1,TRBJ2-5,.,TRBD2,CASSPLAIQETQYF,TGCGCCAGCAGCCCACTAGCGATTCAAGAGACCCAGTACTTC
TRBV24-1,TRBJ2-5,few,TRBD1,CATSRQGEMETQYF,TGTGCCACCAGTCGCCAGGGGGAGATGGAGACCCAGTACTTC
TRBV7-2,TRBJ2-7,.,TRBD2,CASSLGLAGLGSEQYF,TGTGCCAGCAGCTTGGGACTAGCGGGACTGGGGAGCGAGCAGTACTTC